The present entry profiles one T cell receptor (beta chain) with its context. This sample was included in a study of blood T cell repertoires in COVID-19. The overall study: Acute and convalescent COVID-19 specimens originated in the United States, Italy and Spain. Sources were T cells, B-cell-depleted T cells, or PBMCs; the material itself was cDNA or gDNA.

In the study's own analysis: Estimation of nucleated cell counts relied on the amplification of reference gene primers. The repertoire was sequenced with immunoSEQ multiplex PCR; TCRdb's copy has only in-frame clones and lacks some. The D gene and trimming were derived from the DNA, and the V and J assignments and clone size from that table. The repertoire holds more than 200,000 clones, with around nine tenths as singletons. Patients in Seattle were enrolled during active infection, then followed longitudinally. CDR3 length: 17 amino acids. The rearrangement joins TRBV21-1 to TRBJ2-2; whether TRBD2, the table's D call, matches the DNA was not checked. TRBV21-1 is annotated as a pseudogene. The receptor was derived from a woman aged 55-69 years with COVID-19, enrolled during active disease. The material sequenced was peripheral blood. As DNA, the CDR3 is TGTGCCAGCAGCCCGACTAGCGGAACTTCGAACACCGGGGAGCTGTTTTTT. It is translated as CASSPTSGTSNTGELFF.